These 6 T cell receptor beta chains originate from one sample sequenced in a study of lymphopenia after photon versus proton radiotherapy (dated by TCRdb to between 2018 and 2021). The library came from the immunoSEQ multiplex PCR assay. TCRdb mirrors the immuneACCESS table, restricted to in-frame sequences. Some clones are absent from its copies; in checked studies, under half trace to an unresolved V gene, and the reason for the others is unknown. Within this sample are more than 35,000 clones, with about 84% of them counted one time only. The ten largest clones add up to 2.5% to 3.5% of the sample. The specimen was peripheral blood, collected from a patient treated with photon-based radiotherapy. These receptors were obtained from a middle-aged man with gastric cancer.

V gene TRBV9 combines with J gene TRBJ2-1, with TRBD2 identical over 12 bases. V was pared by 0 bases and J by 8 bases, with 12 bases of the junction left unmatched. CDR1 and CDR2 (germline): SGDLS, YYNGEE. The CDR3 spans 18 residues. The CDR3 loop is CASSVVASGRARSYEQFF. Written as DNA, the CDR3 is TGTGCCAGCAGCGTAGTTGCTAGCGGGAGGGCCCGTTCCTATGAGCAGTTCTTC.

The rearrangement joins TRBV20-1 to TRBJ2-3; D may be TRBD1 or TRBD2 (6 bases each). CDR3 size: 11 residues. In germline, CDR1 is DFQATT, CDR2 SNEGSKA (reference sequence). V lost 8 bases, J lost 10 bases, and 16 bases lay in between. The CDR3 nucleotides read TGCAGTCCTTACTACAGGGAGGCGCAGTATTTT. It encodes CSPYYREAQYF.

The V gene is TRBV5-4, the J gene TRBJ2-1, with D hard to call. Germline CDR1 and CDR2: SGHNT and YYREEE (reference sequence). The germline V and J ends were trimmed by 3 bases and 6 bases, with 7 bases remaining between them. CDR3 length: 12 amino acids. CDR3 DNA: TGTGCCAGCAGCTCCTTTGGCAATGAGCAGTTCTTC. It specifies CASSSFGNEQFF.

The J gene is TRBJ1-2, the V gene TRBV19, with 8 bases that match TRBD1. The CDR3 is 15 residues long. The ends lost 1 base at V and 8 bases at J; junction bases unmatched: 9. Germline loops: CDR1 LNHDA, CDR2 SQIVND (reference sequence). The DNA for the CDR3 is TGTGCCAGTAGTATAGCCACCCAGGGGGCAGAAGGCTACACCTTC. It is translated as CASSIATQGAEGYTF.

V and J are TRBV5-1 and TRBJ1-4, with a weak D call TRBD1 (5 bases). V lost 4 bases and J lost 8, with 12 bases in between. The CDR3 loop spans 13 amino acids. Germline V lookup: CDR1 SGHRS, CDR2 YFSETQ. The CDR3 protein is CASSRQLEEKLFF. The CDR3 coding sequence is TGCGCCAGCAGCCGACAGTTAGAGGAAAAACTGTTTTTT.

The J gene is TRBJ2-5, the V gene TRBV5-4; weak D call: TRBD1 (5 bases). Trimming removed 4 bases at V and 0 bases at J, with 13 bases between. The germline V gene encodes CDR1 SGHNT and CDR2 YYREEE (reference sequence). This CDR3 is built from 15 residues. For the CDR3, the DNA is TGTGCCAGCAGCCGCAGGGATTCCAACCAAGAGACCCAGTACTTC. Translated: CASSRRDSNQETQYF.